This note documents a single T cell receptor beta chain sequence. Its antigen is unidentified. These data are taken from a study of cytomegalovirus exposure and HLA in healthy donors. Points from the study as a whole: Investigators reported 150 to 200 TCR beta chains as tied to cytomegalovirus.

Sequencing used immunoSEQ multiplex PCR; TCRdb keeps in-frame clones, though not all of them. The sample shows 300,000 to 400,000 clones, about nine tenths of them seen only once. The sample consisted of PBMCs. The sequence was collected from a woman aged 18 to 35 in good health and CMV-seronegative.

CDR3 amino acids: CASSPPGSGGRNEQFF. CDR3 nucleotide sequence: TGTGCCAGCTCACCACCGGGTAGCGGGGGCAGGAATGAGCAGTTCTTC. The genes are TRBV18 and TRBJ2-1, with TRBD2 identical over 9 bases. The germline V gene encodes CDR1 KGHSH and CDR2 LQKENI. The CDR3 loop spans 16 amino acids. Trimming cost V 0 bases and J 7 bases; bases outside gene matches: 7.